The following is a T cell receptor (beta chain) sequence with its context. Its antigen is not known. The source of the sample is a study of ipilimumab plus nivolumab after autologous stem cell transplantation. Study overall: A median of roughly eight nivolumab and about 5 ipilimumab doses were given. The DLBCL cohort had primary refractory and relapsed disease, with 18-month progression-free survival of roughly 86% and 30%.

Checkpoint therapy with ipilimumab 1 mg/kg began 14 to 28 days after transplant. Regarding the study as a whole: Authors suggest TCR repertoire, Treg phenotype and gut microbiota support further study.

Generated by immunoSEQ multiplex PCR, the TCRdb table keeps only in-frame clones and is missing some. The profile shows around 16,000 clones, 75% to 85% of them singletons. Sequenced here: PBMCs, sampled in a trial of ipilimumab plus nivolumab as post-transplant consolidation. The receptor was isolated from a male donor with diffuse large B-cell lymphoma.

The CDR3 is CASRPYLGQGNQPQHF. The CDR3 DNA sequence: TGTGCCAGCAGACCCTACCTCGGACAGGGTAATCAGCCCCAGCATTTT. The genes are TRBV2 and TRBJ1-5; 8 bases line up with TRBD1. Germline CDR1 reads SNHLY; CDR2 reads FYNNEI. The CDR3 covers 16 residues. Germline trimming cut 6 bases from V and 4 bases from J; bases unmatched to any gene: 11.